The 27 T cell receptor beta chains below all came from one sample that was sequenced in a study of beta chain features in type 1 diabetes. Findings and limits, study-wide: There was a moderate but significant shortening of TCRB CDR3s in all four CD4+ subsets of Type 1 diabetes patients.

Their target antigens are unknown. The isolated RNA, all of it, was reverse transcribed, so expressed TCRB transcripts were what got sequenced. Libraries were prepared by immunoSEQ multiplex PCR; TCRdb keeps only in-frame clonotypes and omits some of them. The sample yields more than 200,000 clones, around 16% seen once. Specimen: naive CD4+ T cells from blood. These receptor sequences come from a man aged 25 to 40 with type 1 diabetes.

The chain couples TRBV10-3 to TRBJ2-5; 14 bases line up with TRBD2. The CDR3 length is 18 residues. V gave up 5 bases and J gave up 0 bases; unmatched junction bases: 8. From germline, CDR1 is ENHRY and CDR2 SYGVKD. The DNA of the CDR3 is TGTGCCATCAGTACGACTAGCGGGAGGGACGGGTACCAAGAGACCCAGTACTTC. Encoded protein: CAISTTSGRDGYQETQYF.

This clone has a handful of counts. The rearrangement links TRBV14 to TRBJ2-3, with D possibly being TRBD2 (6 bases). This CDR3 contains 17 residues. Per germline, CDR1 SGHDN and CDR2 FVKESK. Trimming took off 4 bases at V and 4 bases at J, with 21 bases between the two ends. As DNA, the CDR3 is TGTGCCAGCAGCCCCTCCGGAGGAGGGAGTAGAGCAGATACGCAGTATTTT. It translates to CASSPSGGGSRADTQYF.

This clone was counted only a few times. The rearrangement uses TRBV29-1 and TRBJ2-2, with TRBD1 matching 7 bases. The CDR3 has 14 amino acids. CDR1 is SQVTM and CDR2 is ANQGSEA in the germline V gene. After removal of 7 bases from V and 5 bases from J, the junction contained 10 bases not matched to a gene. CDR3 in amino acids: CSAWDSLKTGELFF. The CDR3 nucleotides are TGCAGCGCCTGGGACAGCTTGAAAACCGGGGAGCTGTTTTTT.

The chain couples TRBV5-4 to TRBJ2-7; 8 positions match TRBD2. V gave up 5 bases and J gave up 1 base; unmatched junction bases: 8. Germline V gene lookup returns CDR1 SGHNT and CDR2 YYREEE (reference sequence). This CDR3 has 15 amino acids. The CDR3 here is CASRAGTGGSYEQYF. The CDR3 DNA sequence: TGTGCCAGCAGGGCCGGGACGGGAGGGTCCTACGAGCAGTACTTC.

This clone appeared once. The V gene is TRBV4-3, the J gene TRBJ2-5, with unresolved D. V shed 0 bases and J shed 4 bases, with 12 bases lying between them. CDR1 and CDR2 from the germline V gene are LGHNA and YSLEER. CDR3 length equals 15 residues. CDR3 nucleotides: TGCGCCAGCAGCCAAGAATATAGTCGTCGAGAGACCCAGTACTTC. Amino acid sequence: CASSQEYSRRETQYF.

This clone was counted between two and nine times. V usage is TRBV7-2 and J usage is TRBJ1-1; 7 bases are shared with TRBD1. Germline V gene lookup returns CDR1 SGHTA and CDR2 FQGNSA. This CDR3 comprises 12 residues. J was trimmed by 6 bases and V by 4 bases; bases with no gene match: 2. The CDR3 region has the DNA TGTGCCAGCAGCTCCGGGACAGCTGAAGCTTTCTTT. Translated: CASSSGTAEAFF. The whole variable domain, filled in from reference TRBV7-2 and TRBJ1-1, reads GAGVSQSPSNKVTEKGKDVELRCDPISGHTALYWYRQSLGQGLEFLIYFQGNSAPDKSGLPSDRFSAERTGGSVSTLTIQRTQQEDSAVYLCASSSGTAEAFFGQGTRLTVV.

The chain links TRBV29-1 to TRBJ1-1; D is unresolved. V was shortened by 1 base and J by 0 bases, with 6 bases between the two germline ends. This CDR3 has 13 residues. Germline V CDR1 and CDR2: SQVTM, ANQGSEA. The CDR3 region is CSVEVILNTEAFF. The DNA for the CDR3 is TGCAGCGTTGAAGTCATATTGAACACTGAAGCTTTCTTT.

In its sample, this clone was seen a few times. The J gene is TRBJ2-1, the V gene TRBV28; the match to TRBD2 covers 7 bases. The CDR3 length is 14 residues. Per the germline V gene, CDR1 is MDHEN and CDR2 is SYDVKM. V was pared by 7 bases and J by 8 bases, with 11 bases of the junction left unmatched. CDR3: CASTSAGTIYEQFF. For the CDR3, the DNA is TGTGCCAGCACTAGCGCCGGGACTATCTATGAGCAGTTCTTC.

The CDR3: CAPEGFERIQYF. CDR3 DNA sequence: TGTGCCCCTGAAGGTTTTGAGCGGATTCAGTACTTC. The chain links TRBV10-3 to TRBJ2-4; possible D gene TRBD2, 5 bases. The CDR3 covers 12 residues. The germline V gene has CDR1 ENHRY and CDR2 SYGVKD. V was shortened by 11 bases and J by 10 bases, with 18 bases between the two germline ends.

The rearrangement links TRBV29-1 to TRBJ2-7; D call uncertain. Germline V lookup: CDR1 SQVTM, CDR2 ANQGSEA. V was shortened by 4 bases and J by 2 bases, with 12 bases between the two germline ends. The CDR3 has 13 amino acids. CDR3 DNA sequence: TGCAGCGTTGCCGCCGGGCGCCCCTACGAGCAGTACTTC. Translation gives CSVAAGRPYEQYF.

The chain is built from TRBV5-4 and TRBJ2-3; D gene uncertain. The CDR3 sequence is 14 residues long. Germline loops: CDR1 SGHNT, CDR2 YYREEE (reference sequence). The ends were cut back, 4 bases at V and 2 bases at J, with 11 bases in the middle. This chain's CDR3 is CASSVPPVTDTQYF. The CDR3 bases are TGTGCCAGCAGCGTTCCCCCGGTCACAGATACGCAGTATTTT.

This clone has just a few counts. Here the CDR3 reads CASRTGVKETQYF. CDR3 coding DNA: TGTGCCAGCAGGACAGGGGTAAAAGAGACCCAGTACTTC. This chain links TRBV28 with TRBJ2-5, with 8 nucleotides matching TRBD1. J was trimmed by 3 bases and V by 6 bases; bases with no gene match: 3. From germline, CDR1 is MDHEN and CDR2 SYDVKM. This CDR3 has 13 residues.

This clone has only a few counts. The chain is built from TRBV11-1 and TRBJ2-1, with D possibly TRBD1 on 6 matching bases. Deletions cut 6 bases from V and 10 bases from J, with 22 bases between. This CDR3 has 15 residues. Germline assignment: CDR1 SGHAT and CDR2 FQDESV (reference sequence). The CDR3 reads CASRPTRDRLEEQFF. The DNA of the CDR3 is TGTGCCAGCAGACCCACCCGAGACAGGCTTGAGGAGCAGTTCTTC.

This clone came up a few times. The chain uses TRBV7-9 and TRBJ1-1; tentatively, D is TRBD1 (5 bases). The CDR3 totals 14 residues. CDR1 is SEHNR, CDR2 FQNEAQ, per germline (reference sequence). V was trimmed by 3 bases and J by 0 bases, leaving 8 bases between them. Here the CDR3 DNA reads TGTGCCAGCAGCTTTGGGGCTGTGAACACTGAAGCTTTCTTT. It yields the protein CASSFGAVNTEAFF. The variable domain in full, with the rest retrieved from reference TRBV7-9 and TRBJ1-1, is DTGVSQNPRHKITKRGQNVTFRCDPISEHNRLYWYRQTLGQGPEFLTYFQNEAQLEKSRLLSDRFSAERPKGSFSTLEIQRTEQGDSAMYLCASSFGAVNTEAFFGQGTRLTVV.

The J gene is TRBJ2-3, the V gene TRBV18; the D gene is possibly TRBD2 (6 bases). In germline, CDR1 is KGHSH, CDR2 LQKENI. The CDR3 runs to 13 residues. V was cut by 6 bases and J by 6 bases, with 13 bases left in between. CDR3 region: CASSFSGRDTQYF. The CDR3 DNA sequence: TGTGCCAGCTCGTTCTCAGGGAGGGATACGCAGTATTTT.

The CDR3 protein is CASSLGQEADTQYF. The CDR3 DNA reads TGTGCCAGCAGCTTAGGGCAAGAGGCAGATACGCAGTATTTT. The genes are TRBV7-2 and TRBJ2-3, with D hard to call. Germline V CDR1 and CDR2: SGHTA, FQGNSA. The CDR3 spans 14 residues. Trimming pared 1 base from V and 4 bases from J, leaving 9 bases between.

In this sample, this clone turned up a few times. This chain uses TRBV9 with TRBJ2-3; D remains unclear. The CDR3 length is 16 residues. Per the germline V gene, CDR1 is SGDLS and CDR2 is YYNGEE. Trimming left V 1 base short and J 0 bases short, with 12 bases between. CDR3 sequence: CASSVSPRLSTDTQYF. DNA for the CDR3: TGTGCCAGCAGCGTATCCCCGAGGCTCAGCACAGATACGCAGTATTTT. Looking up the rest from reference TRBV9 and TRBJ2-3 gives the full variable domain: DSGVTQTPKHLITATGQRVTLRCSPRSGDLSVYWYQQSLDQGLQFLIQYYNGEERAKGNILERFSAQQFPDLHSELNLSSLELGDSALYFCASSVSPRLSTDTQYFGPGTRLTVL.

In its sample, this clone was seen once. The CDR3 loop reads CASSLRDEQFF. The CDR3 DNA reads as TGTGCCAGCAGTTTAAGGGATGAGCAGTTCTTC. The V call is TRBV28, the J call TRBJ2-1; D unclear. The CDR3 totals 11 residues. Deletions cut 2 bases from V and 8 bases from J, with 4 bases between. CDR1 MDHEN and CDR2 SYDVKM come from the germline V gene. The full variable domain, with the rest looked up from reference TRBV28 and TRBJ2-1, is DVKVTQSSRYLVKRTGEKVFLECVQDMDHENMFWYRQDPGLGLRLIYFSYDVKMKEKGDIPEGYSVSREKKERFSLILESASTNQTSMYLCASSLRDEQFFGPGTRLTVL.

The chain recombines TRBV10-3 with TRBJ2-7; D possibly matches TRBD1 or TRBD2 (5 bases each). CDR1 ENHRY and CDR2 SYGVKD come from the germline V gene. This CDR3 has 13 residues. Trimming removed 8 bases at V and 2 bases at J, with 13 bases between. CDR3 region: CAIGPGAPYEQYF. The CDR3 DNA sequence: TGTGCCATCGGCCCCGGGGCCCCCTACGAGCAGTACTTC.

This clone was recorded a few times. CDR3: CASSQDRGDYEQYF. The DNA for the CDR3 is TGCGCCAGCAGCCAAGATCGGGGGGACTACGAGCAGTACTTC. The chain uses TRBV4-3 and TRBJ2-7, with TRBD2 matching 7 bases. Looked up from germline, CDR1 is LGHNA and CDR2 is YSLEER. This CDR3 is 14 amino acids long. V was pared by 0 bases and J by 3 bases, with 2 bases of the junction left unmatched.

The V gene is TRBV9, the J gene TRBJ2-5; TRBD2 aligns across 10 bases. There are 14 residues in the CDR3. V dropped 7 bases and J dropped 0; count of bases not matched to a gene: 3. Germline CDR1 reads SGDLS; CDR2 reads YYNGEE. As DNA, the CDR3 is TGTGCCAGCGGGACTAGCGCCCACCAAGAGACCCAGTACTTC. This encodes CASGTSAHQETQYF.

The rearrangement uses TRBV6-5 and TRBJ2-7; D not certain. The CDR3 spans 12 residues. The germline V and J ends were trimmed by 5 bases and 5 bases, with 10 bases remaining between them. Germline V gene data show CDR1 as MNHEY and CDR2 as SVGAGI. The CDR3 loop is CASSTGPHEQYF. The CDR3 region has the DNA TGTGCCAGCAGTACCGGACCGCACGAGCAGTACTTC.

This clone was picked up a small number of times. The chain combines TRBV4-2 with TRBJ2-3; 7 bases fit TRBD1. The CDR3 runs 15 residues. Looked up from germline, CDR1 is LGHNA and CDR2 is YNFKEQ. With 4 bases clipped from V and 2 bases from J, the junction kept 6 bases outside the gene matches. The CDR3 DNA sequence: TGTGCCAGCAGCCCCGACAGGGCGAACACAGATACGCAGTATTTT. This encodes CASSPDRANTDTQYF.

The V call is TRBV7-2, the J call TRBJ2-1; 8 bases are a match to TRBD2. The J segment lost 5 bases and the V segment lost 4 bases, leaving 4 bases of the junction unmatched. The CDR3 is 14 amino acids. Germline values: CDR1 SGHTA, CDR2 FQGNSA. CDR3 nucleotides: TGTGCCAGCAGCTATACTAGCGGCCACAATGAGCAGTTCTTC. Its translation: CASSYTSGHNEQFF.

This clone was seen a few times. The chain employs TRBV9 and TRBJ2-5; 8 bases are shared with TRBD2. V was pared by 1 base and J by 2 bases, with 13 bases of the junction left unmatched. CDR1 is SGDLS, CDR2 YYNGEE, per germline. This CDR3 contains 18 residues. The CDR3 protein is CASSVSSRAGASQETQYF. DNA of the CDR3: TGTGCCAGCAGCGTATCCTCCCGAGCGGGAGCTTCGCAAGAGACCCAGTACTTC.

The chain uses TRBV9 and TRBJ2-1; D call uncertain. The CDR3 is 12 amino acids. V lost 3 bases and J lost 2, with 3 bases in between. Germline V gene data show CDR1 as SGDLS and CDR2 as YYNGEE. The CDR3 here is CASSATYNEQFF. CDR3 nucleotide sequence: TGTGCCAGCAGCGCGACCTACAATGAGCAGTTCTTC.

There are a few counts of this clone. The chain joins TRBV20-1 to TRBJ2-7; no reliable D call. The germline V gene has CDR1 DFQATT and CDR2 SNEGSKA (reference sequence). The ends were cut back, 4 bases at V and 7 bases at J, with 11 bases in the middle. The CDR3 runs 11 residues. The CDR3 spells CSATRAWEQYF. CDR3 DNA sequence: TGCAGTGCTACCCGGGCATGGGAGCAGTACTTC.